The sequence of this T cell receptor beta chain was determined in a study of T and B cells in COVID-19 patients. Study-wide background: Blood was sampled from COVID-19 patients who were either actively infected or recovered. Active-infection patients were older, median 67 years, than recovered patients, median approximately 36 years. General study findings and limits: Patients with COVID-19 reportedly showed strongly skewed T cell receptor beta variable and joining gene usage. Few blood samples existed from mildly ill patients during symptoms or early in severe cases.

Blood genomic DNA input for TRB amplification was about 220-500 ng. Multiplex PCR with BIOMED2 TRB-A/B primer pools amplified TRB rearrangements. TCRdb independently ran MiXCR on the multiplex PCR reads; one entry per CDR3 protein. The sample yields over 7,000 distinct CDR3 sequences, under 35% seen once. This CDR3 has 14 residues. Germline V CDR1 and CDR2: LNHDA, SQIVND (reference sequence). J gave up 2 bases and V 8 bases, and 6 bases lay outside the gene matches. Remarks on this clonotype: What it binds is not known.

The sequenced sample was blood. The clonotype was recovered from a human donor with active COVID-19. The rearrangement links TRBV19 to TRBJ1-5, with TRBD1 identical over 7 bases. CDR3 nucleotides: TGTGCCAGTGAGACAGGGTGGGGCAATCAGCCCCAGCATTTT. Protein sequence: CASETGWGNQPQHF.